Listed here are 30 T cell receptor beta chains from one sample, sequenced in a study of metastatic and nonmetastatic thyroid tumors. The entire patient cohort was treatment-naive prior to thyroid surgery. With MiXCR, TCRdb called clones anew from the PCR reads. The sample has 40,000 to 45,000 clones; about 3.3% are singletons. The sample was blood. These receptors originate from a female donor with papillary thyroid cancer or a benign thyroid nodule (not recorded which). Some clones in this sample may be carry-over from other donors' samples.

In this sample, this clone turned up many times. Just one base apart from a much larger clone, this may be a read error. This sample includes further DNA sequences coding for the same CDR3. The genes are TRBV30 and TRBJ1-5; D perhaps matches TRBD1 (5 bases). Looked up from germline, CDR1 is GTSNPN and CDR2 is SVGIG (reference sequence). There are 14 residues in the CDR3. V was clipped by 0 bases and J by 7 bases, with 13 bases between them. The CDR3 bases are TGTGCCTGGAGTGTAGGACACTTCGGACAGCCCCAGCATTTT. Encoded protein: CAWSVGHFGQPQHF. The variable domain in full, with the rest retrieved from reference TRBV30 and TRBJ1-5, is SQTIHQWPATLVQPVGSPLSLECTVEGTSNPNLYWYRQAAGRGLQLLFYSVGIGQISSEVPQNLSASRPQDRQFILSSKKLLLSDSGFYLCAWSVGHFGQPQHFGDGTRLSIL.

The J gene is TRBJ2-7, the V gene TRBV6-2 or TRBV6-3; no clear D gene. This CDR3 comprises 12 residues. The germline V and J ends were trimmed by 4 bases and 8 bases, with 12 bases remaining between them. Germline loops: CDR1 MNHEY, CDR2 SVGEGT. The CDR3 loop is CASSSGLHKQYF. The DNA of the CDR3 is TGTGCCAGCAGTTCCGGGCTGCACAAGCAGTACTTC.

This clone was seen at least ten times. The V gene is TRBV12-5, the J gene TRBJ1-1, with TRBD1 identical over 12 bases. V trimming: 4 bases; J trimming: 5 bases; junction bases outside the gene matches: 5. From germline, CDR1 is LGHNT and CDR2 FRNRAP. The CDR3 sequence is 15 residues long. The CDR3 spells CASGSGQGAWTEAFF. For the CDR3, the DNA is TGTGCTAGTGGTTCGGGACAGGGGGCTTGGACTGAAGCTTTCTTT.

The sample holds a few counts of this clone. The chain combines TRBV15 with TRBJ2-7, with D possibly being TRBD1 (6 bases). V was cut by 2 bases and J by 7 bases, with 15 bases left in between. CDR3 length: 14 residues. Germline lookup yields CDR1 LNHNV and CDR2 YYDKDF (reference sequence). The CDR3, as DNA: TGTGCCACCAGCAGAATGGGGACAACCTGGGAGCAGTACTTC. It is translated as CATSRMGTTWEQYF.

Only a few counts were recorded for this clone. A read error may account for a junction end that differs from germline. V usage is TRBV20-1 and J usage is TRBJ2-1, with 8 positions matching TRBD2. From germline, CDR1 is DFQATT and CDR2 SNEGSKA (reference sequence). CDR3 length equals 12 residues. CDR3 nucleotides: TGTATTGGGACTAGAGGCTACAATGAGCAGTTCTTC. Residues: CIGTRGYNEQFF.

This clone was seen many times. V gene TRBV15 combines with J gene TRBJ2-3, with 7 bases matching TRBD1. Germline CDR1 is LNHNV and CDR2 is YYDKDF (reference sequence). CDR3 length equals 14 residues. V shed 10 bases and J 1 base; nucleotides not matched to a gene: 8. The CDR3: CAIRTGSRTDTQYF. The CDR3 DNA reads as TGTGCCATTCGGACAGGTTCTCGCACAGATACGCAGTATTTT.

This clone came up a few times. CDR3 in amino acids: CASTQPGTAGGEQFF. DNA for the CDR3: TGTGCCAGCACCCAACCCGGGACCGCTGGGGGTGAGCAGTTCTTC. V is TRBV6-1 and J is TRBJ2-1; D assignment may be TRBD1 or TRBD2 (5 bases each). Trimming removed 7 bases from V and 9 bases from J, with 22 bases in between. Germline V CDR1 and CDR2: MNHNS, SASEGT. The length of the CDR3 is 15 residues.

In its sample, this clone ranks as medium-sized. The chain uses TRBV20-1 and TRBJ2-2; TRBD2 matches at 11 bases. Germline lookup yields CDR1 DFQATT and CDR2 SNEGSKA (reference sequence). The CDR3 extends over 17 amino acids. V lost 1 base to trimming and J lost 5 bases; unmatched junction nucleotides: 9. The CDR3 sequence: CSARVGSGRAGTGELFF. The CDR3 DNA reads TGCAGTGCTAGAGTGGGTAGCGGGAGGGCCGGTACCGGGGAGCTGTTTTTT.

This clone was recorded many times. This chain joins TRBV2 and TRBJ2-7; 10 bases map to TRBD2. From germline, CDR1 is SNHLY and CDR2 FYNNEI. With V trimmed by 6 bases and J by 1 base, 3 bases remained unmatched. The CDR3 has 14 residues. CDR3 sequence: CASREREGSYEQYF. In nucleotides, the CDR3 is TGTGCCAGCAGAGAGCGGGAGGGGTCCTACGAGCAGTACTTC. The full variable domain, completed using reference TRBV2 and TRBJ2-7, is EPEVTQTPSHQVTQMGQEVILRCVPISNHLYFYWYRQILGQKVEFLVSFYNNEISEKSEIFDDQFSVERPDGSNFTLKIRSTKLEDSAMYFCASREREGSYEQYFGPGTRLTVT.

This clone turned up a few times. The chain uses TRBV6-1 and TRBJ2-3; D remains ambiguous. Between the trimmed V and J ends, which lost 3 bases and 2 bases, there was a span of 6 bases. Germline V CDR1 and CDR2: MNHNS, SASEGT. The CDR3 is 13 residues long. CDR3 DNA sequence: TGTGCCAGCAGTGACCCCAACACAGATACGCAGTATTTT. It encodes CASSDPNTDTQYF.

This clone has ten or more counts. The V gene is TRBV10-1, the J gene TRBJ2-7, with 11 positions matching TRBD2. V trimming: 3 bases; J trimming: 2 bases; junction bases outside the gene matches: 6. Germline CDR1 WNHNN, CDR2 SYGVQD (reference sequence). There are 16 residues in the CDR3. The CDR3 loop reads CASSDSLTSGTYEQYF. The CDR3, as DNA: TGCGCCAGCAGTGATTCCTTGACTAGCGGGACCTACGAGCAGTACTTC.

This clone appeared many times. The chain employs TRBV2 and TRBJ2-3; 11 positions agree with TRBD2. V gave up 5 bases and J gave up 0 bases; unmatched junction bases: 1. The CDR3 spans 15 residues. Per germline, CDR1 SNHLY and CDR2 FYNNEI. The CDR3 reads CASSRTSGSTDTQYF. CDR3 DNA: TGTGCCAGCAGTCGGACTAGCGGGAGCACAGATACGCAGTATTTT.

Ten or more counts support this clone. The V call is TRBV2, the J call TRBJ2-7; D remains unclear. V lost 2 bases and J lost 0, with 5 bases in between. Per the germline V gene, CDR1 is SNHLY and CDR2 is FYNNEI. The CDR3 is 13 amino acids. CDR3 sequence reads: CASSETSSYEQYF. The CDR3 region has the DNA TGTGCCAGCAGTGAAACGAGCTCCTACGAGCAGTACTTC.

This clone came up many times. This clone may be a read error of a much larger clone one base away. This sample includes further DNA sequences coding for the same CDR3. The chain has TRBV5-4 and TRBJ1-2, with D maybe TRBD1 (6 bases). CDR1 and CDR2 (germline): SGHNT, YYREEE (reference sequence). This CDR3 spans 13 amino acids. Trimming took off 3 bases at V and 7 bases at J, with 13 bases between the two ends. Here the CDR3 DNA reads TGTGCCAGCAGCTCGGGGGGGGGGCGTGGCTACACCTTC. Its protein product is CASSSGGGRGYTF.

The table lists this clone with a few counts. The chain combines TRBV7-3 with TRBJ1-1; no reliable D call. V was pared by 3 bases and J by 1 base, with 6 bases between. CDR3 length: 13 residues. The germline gives CDR1 SGHTA, CDR2 FQGTGA. This CDR3 is CASSFGGNTEAFF. The CDR3 DNA reads TGTGCCAGCAGCTTCGGAGGGAACACTGAAGCTTTCTTT. Variable domain in full (rest from reference TRBV7-3 and TRBJ1-1): GAGVSQTPSNKVTEKGKYVELRCDPISGHTALYWYRQSLGQGPEFLIYFQGTGAADDSGLPNDRFFAVRPEGSVSTLKIQRTERGDSAVYLCASSFGGNTEAFFGQGTRLTVV.

This clone was found a few times. The V and J genes are TRBV27 and TRBJ1-4; TRBD1 is a possible D gene (6 bases). CDR1 is MNHEY and CDR2 is SMNVEV in the germline V gene (reference sequence). Trimming pared 4 bases from V and 10 bases from J, leaving 16 bases between. The CDR3 has 14 amino acids. The CDR3 here is CASSSWGQESKLFF. In nucleotides, the CDR3 is TGTGCCAGCAGTTCTTGGGGGCAGGAGTCAAAACTGTTTTTT.

This clone occurred many times. The rearrangement links TRBV5-1 to TRBJ2-1; TRBD2 aligns across 10 bases. Losses at the gene ends were 3 bases for V and 8 bases for J; bases not matched to a gene: 20. CDR1 and CDR2 (germline): SGHRS, YFSETQ. The CDR3 consists of 19 residues. This CDR3 reads CASSSPLAGVNLGHDEQFF. Here the CDR3 DNA reads TGCGCCAGCAGCTCACCCCTAGCGGGAGTTAACTTAGGACACGATGAGCAGTTCTTC.

This clone has a count of ten or more. The chain uses TRBV28 and TRBJ2-5, with D possibly matching TRBD1 (6 bases). Per the germline V gene, CDR1 is MDHEN and CDR2 is SYDVKM. The CDR3 contains 15 residues. Trimming removed 6 bases at V and 3 bases at J, with 17 bases between. The CDR3 coding sequence is TGTGCCAGCAGGTCTAACCGGGACAATAAAGAGACCCAGTACTTC. It codes for CASRSNRDNKETQYF. Variable domain in full (rest from reference TRBV28 and TRBJ2-5): DVKVTQSSRYLVKRTGEKVFLECVQDMDHENMFWYRQDPGLGLRLIYFSYDVKMKEKGDIPEGYSVSREKKERFSLILESASTNQTSMYLCASRSNRDNKETQYFGPGTRLLVL.

This clone turned up a few times. The chain couples TRBV24-1 to TRBJ1-1; TRBD1 might be the D (6 bases). CDR3 length: 13 residues. V was pared by 3 bases and J by 7 bases, with 11 bases between. Germline CDR1 and CDR2: KGHDR and SFDVKD. The CDR3 DNA reads TGTGCCACCAGTGATCGAACAGGGTTTGAAGCTTTCTTT. Protein: CATSDRTGFEAFF.

The chain couples TRBV20-1 to TRBJ2-7; TRBD1 matches 9 bases. There are 14 residues in the CDR3. Losses at the gene ends were 2 bases for V and 7 bases for J; bases not matched to a gene: 9. Germline CDR1 DFQATT, CDR2 SNEGSKA (reference sequence). The CDR3 DNA reads TGCAGTGCTAGACCGGGACAGGGTGCTGGGGAGCAGTACTTC. This encodes CSARPGQGAGEQYF.

A few counts support this clone. The missing conserved phenylalanine or tryptophan at the end of this CDR3 makes a read error likely. The V call is TRBV12-3 or TRBV12-4, the J call TRBJ1-1, with TRBD1 as a possible D gene (5 bases). This CDR3 is 12 amino acids long. Trimming pared 6 bases from V and 6 bases from J, leaving 11 bases between. The CDR3 here is CASSQGRAEAFS. The CDR3 coding sequence is TGTGCCAGCAGCCAGGGTAGGGCTGAAGCTTTCTCT.

This chain joins TRBV2 and TRBJ2-1; 8 nucleotides match TRBD2. The V segment lost 8 bases and the J segment 9 bases; nucleotides outside the gene matches: 6. From germline, CDR1 is SNHLY and CDR2 FYNNEI. CDR3 size: 12 residues. CDR3 in DNA: TGTGCCAGCCGTACTAGCGGTGGTGAGCAGTTCTTC. Translating it yields CASRTSGGEQFF.

With respect to this clone: A read error may produce the germline difference seen at one junction end. The chain links TRBV12-3 or TRBV12-4 to TRBJ1-2; TRBD1 matches 7 bases. The CDR3 is 13 amino acids. The CDR3 spells CASMKGTVYGYIF. The CDR3 DNA follows: TGTGCCAGCATGAAGGGGACAGTCTATGGCTACATCTTC.

The sample holds many counts of this clone. The chain links TRBV6-1 to TRBJ1-1; a possible D gene is TRBD1 (5 bases). Germline V gives CDR1 MNHNS, CDR2 SASEGT. V was pared by 8 bases and J by 7 bases, with 23 bases between. The CDR3 totals 15 residues. The CDR3 DNA sequence: TGTGCCAGCGAGGCCTCTAGCGGCAGGGCCTTTGAAGCTTTCTTT. It is translated as CASEASSGRAFEAFF.

As for this clone: Mismatch with germline at one junction end may stem from a read error. J is TRBJ1-1 and V is TRBV28; tentative D call: TRBD1 (6 bases). CDR1 and CDR2 (germline): MDHEN, SYDVKM. The CDR3 has 14 amino acids. CDR3 loop: CASRVGALNTEAFF. The CDR3 DNA reads as TGTGCCAGCAGAGTGGGGGCGCTGAACACCGAAGCTTTCTTT.

This clone was seen ten or more times. The V and J genes are TRBV20-1 and TRBJ1-2, with 7 bases that match TRBD1. This CDR3 has 12 amino acids. Germline trimming cut 6 bases from V and 5 bases from J; bases unmatched to any gene: 6. Germline V lookup: CDR1 DFQATT, CDR2 SNEGSKA (reference sequence). The DNA for the CDR3 is TGCAGTGCCGACAGGGAACTGTATGGCTACACCTTC. Translation gives CSADRELYGYTF.

This clone occurred once. The genes are TRBV7-2 and TRBJ2-1, with TRBD2 matching over 7 bases. V was clipped by 5 bases and J by 8 bases; unmatched bases: 12. The CDR3 is made up of 15 amino acids. Germline CDR1 and CDR2: SGHTA and FQGNSA. In nucleotides, the CDR3 is TGTGCCAGCAGCGCTTCAGCGGGGACTTACGATGAGCAGTTCTTC. This translates into CASSASAGTYDEQFF.

This clone was seen repeatedly, ten times or more. The chain combines TRBV3-1 with TRBJ2-5; the D gene is possibly TRBD2 (6 bases). Germline V gene data show CDR1 as LGHDT and CDR2 as YNNKEL (reference sequence). V was shortened by 1 base and J by 5 bases, with 11 bases between the two germline ends. CDR3 length: 14 residues. CDR3 nucleotide sequence: TGTGCCAGCAGCCAAGGGACTATGTTGGAGACCCAGTACTTC. It translates to CASSQGTMLETQYF.

In its sample, this clone was seen many times. The junction departs from the called germline gene at one end, perhaps through a read error. V and J are TRBV7-7 and TRBJ2-2; 11 bases agree with TRBD2. CDR3 length: 15 amino acids. Germline CDR1 and CDR2: SSHAT and FNYEAQ (reference sequence). In nucleotides, the CDR3 is TGTGCTAGCAGCTTAGCACTAGCGGGAGCCGGGGAGCTGTTTTTT. This encodes CASSLALAGAGELFF.

This clone appeared many times. V gene TRBV29-1 combines with J gene TRBJ2-2; D ambiguous. The ends were cut back, 4 bases at V and 5 bases at J, with 11 bases in the middle. The CDR3 extends over 13 amino acids. CDR1 is SQVTM and CDR2 is ANQGSEA in the germline V gene. The CDR3 DNA follows: TGCAGCGTTGTTTTTGTGGCAACCGGGGAGCTGTTTTTT. Its translation is CSVVFVATGELFF.